This T cell receptor (beta chain) stems from a study of monozygotic twins with inflammatory bowel disease. Study-level results: Whereas healthy co-twins had higher TCRbeta diversity (inverse Simpson), IBD patients had lower diversity.

A remark on this clonotype: Its target is unknown.

CDR3 length equals 14 residues. TCRdb reprocessed the 5' RACE reads; each CDR3 protein has one entry and no DNA is given. The ten most abundant clones cover roughly 5.3% of a sample with a few hundred thousand distinct CDR3 sequences. This receptor was obtained from a human donor with ulcerative colitis or Crohn's disease, or a healthy co-twin of an affected twin (not recorded which). V usage is TRBV12-3 or TRBV12-4 and J usage is TRBJ2-3; as DNA is missing, the TRBD2 call by TCRdb cannot be tested. The sequenced material came from blood. The CDR3 sequence: CASRQGIYTDTQYF.